The present TCR beta chain was sequenced within a study of T cell responses to AZD1222 COVID-19 vaccine. General study results and limits: Only a handful of AZD1222 recipients, five to seven in all, had baseline seropositivity.

The table came from immunoSEQ multiplex PCR; TCRdb's copy has only in-frame clones and leaves some out. The sample has about 120,000 clones; more than 75% are singletons. This clone showed up just a few times. What it recognizes is unknown. V lost 0 bases and J 0 bases, leaving 5 bases between the germline ends. Germline CDR1 is GTSNPN and CDR2 is SVGIG (reference sequence). There are 13 residues in the CDR3. The chain recombines TRBV30 with TRBJ1-1; D unresolved. Sequenced material: peripheral blood, taken on day 0 of AZD1222 vaccination. This sequence was found in an adult in good health. The CDR3 DNA sequence: TGTGCCTGGAGTGTACAAATGAACACTGAAGCTTTCTTT. Encoded protein: CAWSVQMNTEAFF.